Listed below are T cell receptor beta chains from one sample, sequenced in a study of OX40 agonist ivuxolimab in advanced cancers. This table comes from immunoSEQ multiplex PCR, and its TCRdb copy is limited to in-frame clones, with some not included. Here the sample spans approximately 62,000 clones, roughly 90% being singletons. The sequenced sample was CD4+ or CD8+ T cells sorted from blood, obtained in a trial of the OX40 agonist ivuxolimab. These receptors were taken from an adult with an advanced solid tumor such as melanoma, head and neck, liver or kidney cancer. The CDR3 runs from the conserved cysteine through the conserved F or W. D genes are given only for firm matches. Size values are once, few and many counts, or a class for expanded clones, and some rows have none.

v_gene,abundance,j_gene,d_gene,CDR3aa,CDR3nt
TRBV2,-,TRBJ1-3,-,CASSESGTLSGNTIYF,TGTGCCAGCAGTGAAAGTGGTACCCTCTCTGGAAACACCATATATTTT
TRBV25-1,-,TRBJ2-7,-,CASSQAGTYEQYF,TGTGCCAGCAGTCAAGCAGGGACCTACGAGCAGTACTTC
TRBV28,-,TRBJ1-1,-,CASSLWTGYTRDTEAFF,TGTGCCAGCAGTTTATGGACGGGGTATACCCGGGACACTGAAGCTTTCTTT
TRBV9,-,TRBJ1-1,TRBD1,CASSGRQGRAFF,TGTGCCAGCAGCGGGCGACAGGGGCGCGCTTTCTTT
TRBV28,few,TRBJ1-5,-,CASTWGLGQPQHF,TGTGCCAGCACCTGGGGGTTGGGGCAGCCCCAGCATTTT
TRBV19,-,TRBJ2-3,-,CASSINGQGLTDTQYF,TGTGCCAGTAGTATTAATGGGCAGGGTCTCACAGATACGCAGTATTTT
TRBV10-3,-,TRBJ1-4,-,CAISDSVGNEKLFF,TGTGCCATCAGTGATTCCGTGGGGAATGAAAAACTGTTTTTT
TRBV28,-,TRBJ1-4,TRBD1,CASSPWEGARNEKLFF,TGTGCCAGCAGCCCTTGGGAGGGGGCACGGAATGAAAAACTGTTTTTT
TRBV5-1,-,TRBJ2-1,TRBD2,CASSLELAVMNNEQFF,TGCGCCAGCAGCTTGGAACTAGCGGTAATGAACAATGAGCAGTTCTTC
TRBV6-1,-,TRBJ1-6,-,CASSEQEGGINSPLHF,TGTGCCAGCAGTGAACAGGAGGGGGGGATTAATTCACCCCTCCACTTT
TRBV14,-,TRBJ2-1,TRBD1,CASSQAYVMGQGLFF,TGTGCCAGCAGCCAAGCTTACGTAATGGGACAGGGCTTGTTCTTC
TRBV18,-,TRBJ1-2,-,CASSPDGNYGYTF,TGTGCCAGCTCGCCGGACGGGAACTATGGCTACACCTTC
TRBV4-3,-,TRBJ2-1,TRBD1,CASSRREAGGHNEQFF,TGCGCCAGCAGCCGCAGGGAGGCAGGGGGCCACAATGAGCAGTTCTTC
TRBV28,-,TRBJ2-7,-,CASTMGPLGASYEQYF,TGTGCCAGCACCATGGGGCCGCTAGGGGCTAGCTACGAGCAGTACTTC
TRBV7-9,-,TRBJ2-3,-,CASSSNYPGQKDDTQYF,TGTGCCAGCAGCTCTAACTATCCGGGACAAAAGGATGATACGCAGTATTTT
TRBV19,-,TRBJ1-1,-,CASSIGRDGWVNTEAFF,TGTGCCAGTAGTATAGGACGGGACGGCTGGGTGAACACTGAAGCTTTCTTT
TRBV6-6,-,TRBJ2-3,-,CASSYSGVLNTQYF,TGTGCCAGCAGTTACTCGGGGGTGTTGAATACGCAGTATTTT
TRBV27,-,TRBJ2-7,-,CASSPRTVNPYEQYF,TGTGCCAGCTCCCCCAGGACAGTGAACCCCTACGAGCAGTACTTC
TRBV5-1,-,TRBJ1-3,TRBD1,CASSFGTGGSGNTIYF,TGCGCCAGCAGCTTCGGGACAGGGGGCTCTGGAAACACCATATATTTT
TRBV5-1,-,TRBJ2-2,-,CASRWQGNTGELFF,TGCGCCAGCAGATGGCAGGGGAACACCGGGGAGCTGTTTTTT
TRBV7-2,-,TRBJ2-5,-,CASSFSSETQYF,TGTGCCAGCAGCTTTTCTTCGGAGACCCAGTACTTC
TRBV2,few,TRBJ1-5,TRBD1,CASSSQGNQPQHF,TGTGCCAGCAGTTCACAGGGGAATCAGCCCCAGCATTTT
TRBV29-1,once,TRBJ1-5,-,CSVVVGGRGSNQPQHF,TGCAGCGTTGTTGTGGGGGGCAGGGGAAGCAATCAGCCCCAGCATTTT
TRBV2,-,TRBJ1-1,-,CASSERQLNTEAFF,TGTGCCAGCAGTGAAAGACAGTTGAACACTGAAGCTTTCTTT
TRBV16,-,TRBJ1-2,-,CASSQSRDTSYGYTF,TGTGCCAGCAGCCAATCGAGGGACACGTCCTATGGCTACACCTTC
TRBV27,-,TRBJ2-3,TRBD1,CASSLRTGLEDTQYF,TGTGCCAGCAGTCTCAGGACAGGGCTGGAAGATACGCAGTATTTT
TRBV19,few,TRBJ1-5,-,CASTEHGTNSNQPQHF,TGTGCCAGTACCGAACACGGAACTAATAGCAATCAGCCCCAGCATTTT
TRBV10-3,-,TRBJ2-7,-,CAISEVKGEQSEQYF,TGTGCCATCAGTGAGGTAAAGGGGGAACAGTCCGAGCAGTACTTC
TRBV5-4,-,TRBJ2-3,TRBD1,CASSLGQGSTDTQYF,TGTGCCAGCAGTTTGGGACAGGGGAGCACAGATACGCAGTATTTT
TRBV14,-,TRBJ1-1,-,CASSLLTGNTEAFF,TGTGCCAGCAGCCTCCTGACAGGGAACACTGAAGCTTTCTTT
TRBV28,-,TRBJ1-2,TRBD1,CASSDRGQGAVGYGYTF,TGTGCCAGCAGTGATCGCGGACAGGGGGCCGTCGGCTATGGCTACACCTTC
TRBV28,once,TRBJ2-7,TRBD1,CASSFLGQSYEQYF,TGTGCCAGCAGTTTTCTGGGACAGAGCTACGAGCAGTACTTC
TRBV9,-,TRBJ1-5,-,CASSPHDSNQPQHF,TGTGCCAGCAGCCCCCACGATAGCAATCAGCCCCAGCATTTT
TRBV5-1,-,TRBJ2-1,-,CASSLVPGSLNNEQFF,TGCGCCAGCAGCTTGGTTCCGGGGTCTTTAAACAATGAGCAGTTCTTC
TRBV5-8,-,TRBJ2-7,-,CASSLGGITYEQYF,TGTGCCAGCAGTCTGGGGGGAATTACGTACGAGCAGTACTTC
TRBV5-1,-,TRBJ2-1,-,CASSIPLQPNEQFF,TGCGCCAGCAGCATCCCTCTCCAACCCAATGAGCAGTTCTTC
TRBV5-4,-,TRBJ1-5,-,CASSFMADNQPQHF,TGTGCCAGCAGCTTTATGGCCGACAATCAGCCCCAGCATTTT
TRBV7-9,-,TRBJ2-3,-,CASSASPGDTQYF,TGTGCCAGCAGCGCGTCGCCGGGGGATACGCAGTATTTT
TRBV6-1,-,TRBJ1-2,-,CASSELGPNYGYTF,TGTGCCAGCAGTGAATTGGGACCCAACTATGGCTACACCTTC
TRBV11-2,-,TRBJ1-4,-,CASSGQQGEKLFF,TGTGCCAGCAGTGGACAACAAGGGGAAAAACTGTTTTTT
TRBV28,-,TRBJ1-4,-,CASSLRPGREKLFF,TGTGCCAGCAGTTTAAGGCCGGGTCGGGAAAAACTGTTTTTT
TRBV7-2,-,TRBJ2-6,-,CASSLFGRPGANVLTF,TGTGCCAGCAGCCTCTTCGGAAGGCCTGGGGCCAACGTCCTGACTTTC
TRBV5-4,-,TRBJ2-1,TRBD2,CASSALAGLSYNEQFF,TGTGCCAGCAGCGCACTAGCGGGGCTTTCCTACAATGAGCAGTTCTTC
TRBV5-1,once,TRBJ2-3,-,CASSEGSEPQTQYF,TGCGCCAGCAGCGAGGGTTCAGAGCCCCAGACGCAGTATTTT
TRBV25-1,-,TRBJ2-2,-,CASKWELSGDTGELFF,TGTGCCAGCAAGTGGGAACTTAGTGGGGACACCGGGGAGCTGTTTTTT
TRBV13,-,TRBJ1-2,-,CASSLGGQGYTF,TGTGCCAGCAGCTTAGGGGGCCAAGGCTACACCTTC
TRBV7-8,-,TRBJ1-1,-,CASSPVRDTSTEAFF,TGTGCCAGCAGCCCCGTCCGGGACACTTCCACTGAAGCTTTCTTT
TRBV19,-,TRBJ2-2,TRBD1,CASSNGDSKNTGELFF,TGTGCCAGTAGCAATGGGGACAGCAAGAACACCGGGGAGCTGTTTTTT
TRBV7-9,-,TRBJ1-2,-,CASSVNYGYTF,TGTGCCAGCAGCGTTAACTATGGCTACACCTTC
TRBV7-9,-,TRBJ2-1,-,CASSLAQYNEQFF,TGTGCCAGCAGCTTAGCCCAGTACAATGAGCAGTTCTTC
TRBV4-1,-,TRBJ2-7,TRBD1,CASSLRQGSGEQYF,TGCGCCAGCAGCCTACGACAGGGGTCGGGCGAGCAGTACTTC
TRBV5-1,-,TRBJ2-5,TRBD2,CASSRPGGGETQYF,TGCGCCAGCAGCCGGCCCGGGGGGGGAGAGACCCAGTACTTC
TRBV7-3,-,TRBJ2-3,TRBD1,CASSPDRGGNTQYF,TGTGCCAGCAGCCCAGACAGGGGCGGGAATACGCAGTATTTT
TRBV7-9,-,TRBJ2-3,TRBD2,CASSLGGSPDTQYF,TGTGCCAGCAGCTTAGGCGGGAGTCCAGATACGCAGTATTTT
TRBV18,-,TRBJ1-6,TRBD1,CASSPGDRGNSPLHF,TGTGCCAGCTCCCCTGGAGACAGGGGAAATTCACCCCTCCACTTT
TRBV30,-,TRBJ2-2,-,CAWSVSRAGELFF,TGTGCCTGGAGTGTTAGCAGGGCAGGGGAGCTGTTTTTT
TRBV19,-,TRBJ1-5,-,CATSRLSGGSNQPQHF,TGTGCCACGAGTAGGCTGTCCGGGGGGAGCAATCAGCCCCAGCATTTT
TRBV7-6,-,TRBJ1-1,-,CASSSSRGPGELNTEAFF,TGTGCCAGCAGCTCTTCAAGGGGCCCAGGGGAACTGAACACTGAAGCTTTCTTT
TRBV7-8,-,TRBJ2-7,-,CASSLAAVTYEQYF,TGTGCCAGCAGCTTAGCGGCCGTTACCTACGAGCAGTACTTC